This is a list of T cell receptor beta chains from one sample in a study of blood T cells in healthy people across ages. TCRdb redid the calling of the 5' RACE reads with MiXCR, one entry per CDR3 protein. The sample records 800,000 to 1,000,000 distinct CDR3 sequences, around 48% being singletons. The sequencing sample was made of blood. The receptors were gathered from a man aged 25 to 40 in good health. Each CDR3 is given with its conserved first and last residue. The D gene is left open where the match is weak. Size is stated for part of the rows, as once, few or many counts, or as a class when the clone is expanded.

>-|TRBJ2-7|TRBV27|-
TGTGCCAGCACCCTAGGGCCAGGGGTTTCTTACGAGCAGTACTTC
CASTLGPGVSYEQYF
>few|TRBJ2-1|TRBV6-9|-
TGTGCCAGCAGTTATTCCCCCGACATCAGCTCCTACAATGAGCAGTTCTTC
CASSYSPDISSYNEQFF
>once|TRBJ2-1|TRBV2|-
TGTGCCAGCAGTGAAGAGGCGGCCAATGAGCAGTTCTTC
CASSEEAANEQFF
>-|TRBJ2-1|TRBV12-3/TRBV12-4|-
TGTGCCAGCAGTTTAAACCCCGGCTCCTGCAATGAGCAGTTCTTC
CASSLNPGSCNEQFF
>-|TRBJ2-7|TRBV20-1|-
TGCAGTGCTAGGTGGATGAACGAGCAGTACTTC
CSARWMNEQYF
>-|TRBJ2-3|TRBV19|TRBD1
TGTGCCAGTAGCCTGACAGGGAACGCAGATACGCAGTATTTT
CASSLTGNADTQYF
>-|TRBJ2-5|TRBV4-1|-
TGCGCCAGCAGCCTCTTAGGGGATGAGCGGTACTTC
CASSLLGDERYF
>-|TRBJ2-3|TRBV7-8|TRBD2
TGTGCCAGCAGCGCAGGACTAGCGGGGGGGTCCCAGACAGATACGCAGTATTTT
CASSAGLAGGSQTDTQYF
>-|TRBJ2-1|TRBV7-6|-
TGTGCCAGCAGCCCCAGGGGGGGGCTCTACAATGAGCAGTTCTTC
CASSPRGGLYNEQFF
>-|TRBJ2-1|TRBV7-2|TRBD2
TGTGCCAGCAGCCCAGACCTAGCGGGGGGCAGGGATGAGCAGTTCTTC
CASSPDLAGGRDEQFF
>-|TRBJ2-4|TRBV5-1|-
TGCGCCAGCAGCCCAGCGGCTTCGGGTGAGCAGTACTTC
CASSPAASGEQYF
>few|TRBJ2-6|TRBV11-2|-
TGTGCCAGCAGCTTTGAGGGCTCTGGGGCCAACGTCCTGACTTTC
CASSFEGSGANVLTF
>-|TRBJ2-5|TRBV3-1|-
TGTGCCAGCAGCCAAGGAGCAGGGTTATATGAAGTTGAGACCCAGTACTTC
CASSQGAGLYEVETQYF
>-|TRBJ2-5|TRBV5-1|-
TGCGCCAGCAGCTTGTCGTCAGGGGCCTATCAAGAGACCCAGTACTTC
CASSLSSGAYQETQYF
>-|TRBJ2-1|TRBV6-2/TRBV6-3|TRBD2
TGTGCCAGCAGTTACGGGTCAGCGGGGGGCGTGCAGTTCTTC
CASSYGSAGGVQFF
>-|TRBJ2-5|TRBV20-1|TRBD2
TGCAGTGCCAGAACCGGACTAGCGGGGGCAGAGACCCAGTACTTC
CSARTGLAGAETQYF
>-|TRBJ2-5|TRBV2|-
TGTGCCAGCATAGGGGACGTCAAGCAGTACTTC
CASIGDVKQYF
>-|TRBJ2-7|TRBV10-3|-
TGTGCCATCAGACCCGGGACTGATACCTACGAGCAGTGCTTC
CAIRPGTDTYEQCF